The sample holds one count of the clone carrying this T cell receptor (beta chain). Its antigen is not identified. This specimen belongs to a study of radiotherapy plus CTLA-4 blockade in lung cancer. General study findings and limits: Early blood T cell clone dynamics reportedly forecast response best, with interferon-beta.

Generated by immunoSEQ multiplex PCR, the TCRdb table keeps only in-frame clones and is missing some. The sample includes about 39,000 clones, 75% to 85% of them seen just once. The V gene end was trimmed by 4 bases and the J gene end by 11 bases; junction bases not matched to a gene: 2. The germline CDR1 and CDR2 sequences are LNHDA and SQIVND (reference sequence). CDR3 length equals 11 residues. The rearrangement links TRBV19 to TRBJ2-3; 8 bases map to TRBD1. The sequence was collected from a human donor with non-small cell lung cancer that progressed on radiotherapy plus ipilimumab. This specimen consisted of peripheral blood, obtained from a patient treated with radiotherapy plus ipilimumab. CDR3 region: CASSTGQGQYF. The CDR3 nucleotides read TGTGCCAGTAGTACAGGACAGGGGCAGTATTTT.